This entry lists 22 T cell receptor beta chains sequenced from one sample in a study of shared clonotypes between healthy human individuals. Profiled with immunoSEQ multiplex PCR; TCRdb holds only in-frame clones, not every one. Among some 2.3 million clones listed, 90% to 95% were seen once. Sequencing was performed on naive CD4+ T cells from PBMCs. Stated subset: CD45RA+ positively selected. These receptors were taken from a man between 18 and 35 years old in good health. Some clones in this sample may be carry-over from other donors' samples.

On this clone: At the DNA level, this CDR3 is encoded by other sequences in the same sample as well. The chain has TRBV2 and TRBJ1-2; no definite D call. V was cut by 4 bases and J by 4 bases, with 7 bases left in between. Germline lookup yields CDR1 SNHLY and CDR2 FYNNEI. CDR3 length equals 12 residues. CDR3 DNA sequence: TGTGCCAGCAGTGGGAGCAGCTATGGCTACACCTTC. Its protein product is CASSGSSYGYTF.

This rearrangement joins TRBV7-6 to TRBJ1-3, with TRBD1 identical over 7 bases. Germline trimming cut 5 bases from V and 1 base from J; bases unmatched to any gene: 5. CDR3 length: 15 amino acids. The germline gives CDR1 SGHVS, CDR2 FNYEAQ. CDR3 residues: CASSGGTASGNTIYF. The CDR3, as DNA: TGTGCCAGCAGCGGAGGGACAGCTTCTGGAAACACCATATATTTT.

The V and J genes are TRBV28 and TRBJ2-3, with 7 positions matching TRBD2. V lost 3 bases and J lost 5; bases outside the gene matches: 5. Germline V lookup: CDR1 MDHEN, CDR2 SYDVKM. This CDR3 spans 14 amino acids. Here the CDR3 DNA reads TGTGCCAGCAGTTTCCAGCGGGATATAGATACGCAGTATTTT. Translating it yields CASSFQRDIDTQYF.

V is TRBV7-3 and J is TRBJ2-2; TRBD1 agrees at 9 bases. Germline V gene data show CDR1 as SGHTA and CDR2 as FQGTGA. V lost 5 bases, J lost 7 bases, and 14 bases stayed unmatched. This CDR3 is 17 amino acids long. CDR3 loop: CASSVHHRGPVFGELFF. The CDR3 nucleotides read TGTGCCAGCAGCGTACACCACAGGGGGCCCGTTTTCGGGGAGCTGTTTTTT.

The chain carries TRBV5-6 and TRBJ2-3; the match to TRBD2 covers 14 bases. The CDR3 totals 18 residues. After removal of 4 bases from V and 5 bases from J, the junction contained 12 bases not matched to a gene. Germline lookup yields CDR1 SGHDT and CDR2 YYEEEE. In DNA, the CDR3 is TGTGCCAGCAGCAGACTAGCGGGAGGGCCGGACGAAGTAGATACGCAGTATTTT. It codes for CASSRLAGGPDEVDTQYF.

The gene calls are TRBV5-1 and TRBJ2-5; 7 bases are a match to TRBD2. This CDR3 comprises 16 residues. The J segment lost 5 bases and the V segment lost 0 bases, leaving 10 bases of the junction unmatched. Looked up from germline, CDR1 is SGHRS and CDR2 is YFSETQ. The CDR3 DNA reads as TGCGCCAGCAGCTTGGGGCCTAGCGGAGCGGGGGAGACCCAGTACTTC. Protein sequence: CASSLGPSGAGETQYF.

The chain uses TRBV7-9 and TRBJ1-2; TRBD1 matches at 7 bases. Germline trimming cut 4 bases from V and 4 bases from J; bases unmatched to any gene: 12. The CDR3 is 16 residues long. Germline CDR1 is SEHNR and CDR2 is FQNEAQ (reference sequence). CDR3 sequence (DNA): TGTGCCAGCAGCTCCCCCCGCTTGGCAGGGGGCTATGGCTACACCTTC. Its translation: CASSSPRLAGGYGYTF.

The chain uses TRBV6-1 and TRBJ1-5; D is ambiguous. The CDR3 runs to 15 residues. V was shortened by 8 bases and J by 4 bases, with 18 bases between the two germline ends. Germline V CDR1 and CDR2: MNHNS, SASEGT. CDR3 coding DNA: TGTGCCAGCGACCCCAACAACTTCGGGAATCAGCCCCAGCATTTT. Protein: CASDPNNFGNQPQHF.

The rearrangement uses TRBV30 and TRBJ1-6; no firm D call. The CDR3 consists of 18 residues. Per germline, CDR1 GTSNPN and CDR2 SVGIG (reference sequence). V shed 2 bases and J shed 10 bases, with 27 bases lying between them. CDR3 residues: CAWSLKTPASALRSPLHF. The CDR3 region has the DNA TGTGCCTGGAGTCTTAAGACACCAGCGTCTGCATTGAGGTCACCCCTCCACTTT.

V usage is TRBV28 and J usage is TRBJ1-1; no reliable D call. With 6 bases removed from V and 6 bases from J, the gap between germline ends came to 14 bases. Germline V gives CDR1 MDHEN, CDR2 SYDVKM. The CDR3 sequence is 13 residues long. CDR3 loop: CASSPGRSAEAFF. Here the CDR3 DNA reads TGTGCCAGCAGCCCTGGGCGGAGTGCTGAAGCTTTCTTT. The full variable domain, completed using reference TRBV28 and TRBJ1-1, is DVKVTQSSRYLVKRTGEKVFLECVQDMDHENMFWYRQDPGLGLRLIYFSYDVKMKEKGDIPEGYSVSREKKERFSLILESASTNQTSMYLCASSPGRSAEAFFGQGTRLTVV.

The chain joins TRBV5-1 to TRBJ2-7; D remains ambiguous. V lost 7 bases to trimming and J lost 5 bases, with 22 bases between them. CDR1 and CDR2 (germline): SGHRS, YFSETQ. The CDR3 is made up of 15 amino acids. DNA of the CDR3: TGCGCCAGCTGTTTTGGGTCCCCGTGGGTCCACGAGCAGTACTTC. It encodes CASCFGSPWVHEQYF.

V gene TRBV5-1 combines with J gene TRBJ1-2, with a possible D match to TRBD1 (5 bases). Trimming removed 5 bases from V and 3 bases from J, with 11 bases in between. This CDR3 is 13 amino acids long. Germline V gives CDR1 SGHRS, CDR2 YFSETQ. The CDR3, as DNA: TGCGCCAGCAGGGAGGGGACGGACTATGGCTACACCTTC. This gives the protein CASREGTDYGYTF.

The chain joins TRBV10-1 to TRBJ2-1; 7 positions match TRBD1. This CDR3 has 13 amino acids. The V and J ends lost 8 bases and 5 bases, in that order; junction bases with no gene match: 6. Germline V gene lookup returns CDR1 WNHNN and CDR2 SYGVQD (reference sequence). This CDR3 reads CASGRGPDNEQFF. CDR3 in DNA: TGCGCCAGCGGAAGGGGGCCGGACAATGAGCAGTTCTTC.

The chain is built from TRBV5-1 and TRBJ2-5, with D unresolved. The CDR3 loop spans 15 amino acids. Trimming took 1 base from V and 0 from J, leaving 10 bases between them. Germline CDR1 SGHRS, CDR2 YFSETQ. The CDR3 reads CASSLFTGYQETQYF. CDR3 coding DNA: TGCGCCAGCAGCTTGTTTACCGGGTACCAAGAGACCCAGTACTTC.

This clone was recorded a few times. The V and J genes are TRBV10-3 and TRBJ1-5, with D unresolved. This CDR3 is built from 9 residues. The V gene lost 0 bases and the J gene lost 15 bases, with 3 bases spanning the gap. Germline lookup yields CDR1 ENHRY and CDR2 SYGVKD. The CDR3 here is CAISESRHF. The CDR3 nucleotides are TGTGCCATCAGTGAGTCGAGGCATTTT.

V gene TRBV21-1 combines with J gene TRBJ2-2; TRBD2 reflects the table's D call only, with no check against the DNA. TRBV21-1 is a documented pseudogene. CDR3 length equals 17 residues. CDR3 DNA sequence: TGTGCCAGCAGACTCCCCGGGGGTACGTACCAAACCGGGGAGCTGTTTTTT. This codes for CASRLPGGTYQTGELFF.

The chain has TRBV19 and TRBJ1-1, with 9 bases matching TRBD1. This CDR3 is 14 amino acids long. V trimming: 6 bases; J trimming: 5 bases; junction bases outside the gene matches: 7. The germline CDR1 and CDR2 sequences are LNHDA and SQIVND (reference sequence). The CDR3 spells CASSPTGGQTEAFF. DNA for the CDR3: TGTGCCAGTAGCCCTACAGGGGGCCAGACTGAAGCTTTCTTT.

This clone is a singleton in its sample. J is TRBJ2-6 and V is TRBV9; D remains ambiguous. V was pared by 6 bases and J by 0 bases, with 7 bases between. Germline CDR1 SGDLS, CDR2 YYNGEE. The CDR3 is 14 residues long. The CDR3 sequence: CASMESSGANVLTF. Here the CDR3 DNA reads TGTGCCAGCATGGAGAGCTCTGGGGCCAACGTCCTGACTTTC. The full variable domain, rest sourced from reference TRBV9 and TRBJ2-6, is DSGVTQTPKHLITATGQRVTLRCSPRSGDLSVYWYQQSLDQGLQFLIQYYNGEERAKGNILERFSAQQFPDLHSELNLSSLELGDSALYFCASMESSGANVLTFGAGSRLTVL.

V gene TRBV6-1 combines with J gene TRBJ2-4, with D uncertain. Deletions cut 6 bases from V and 11 bases from J, with 17 bases between. In germline, CDR1 is MNHNS, CDR2 SASEGT. The CDR3 consists of 13 residues. DNA of the CDR3: TGTGCCAGCAGGGACGGAAGTGTCGGGTTTCAGTACTTC. Translating it yields CASRDGSVGFQYF.

The rearrangement links TRBV6-5 to TRBJ2-3; perhaps TRBD1 as D (5 bases). Germline-derived CDR1 and CDR2 are MNHEY and SVGAGI. This CDR3 is 13 amino acids long. V was shortened by 8 bases and J by 2 bases, with 11 bases between the two germline ends. In DNA form, the CDR3 reads TGTGCCAGCCGACAGTCGAACACAGATACGCAGTATTTT. Its protein is CASRQSNTDTQYF.

The chain recombines TRBV15 with TRBJ1-5, with D hard to call. Germline-derived CDR1 and CDR2 are LNHNV and YYDKDF (reference sequence). V was shortened by 1 base and J by 7 bases, with 8 bases between the two germline ends. This CDR3 spans 13 amino acids. The CDR3 sequence: CATSRAQWQPQHF. As DNA, the CDR3 is TGTGCCACCAGCAGAGCACAGTGGCAGCCCCAGCATTTT.

This chain connects TRBV6-6 to TRBJ1-1; D is possibly TRBD1 (6 bases). The CDR3 runs 15 residues. Looked up from germline, CDR1 is MNHNY and CDR2 is SVGAGI (reference sequence). Trimming pared 3 bases from V and 7 bases from J, leaving 18 bases between. This CDR3 reads CASSYPQTGRDEAFF. As DNA, the CDR3 is TGTGCCAGCAGTTATCCCCAGACAGGCCGTGATGAAGCTTTCTTT.